What follows describes a single T cell receptor (beta chain). Its antigen is unidentified. Germline lookup yields CDR1 GTSNPN and CDR2 SVGIG (reference sequence). The CDR3 is 14 amino acids. With V trimmed by 4 bases and J by 7 bases, 8 bases remained unmatched. Profiling relied on immunoSEQ multiplex PCR, and the TCRdb table lists in-frame clones only, not all of them. The data show around 100,000 clones, with approximately 92% seen just once and 0.2% to 0.25% held by the top ten. The record originates from a study of graft-versus-host responses after intestinal transplantation. Whole-study context: Each recipient received anti-thymocyte globulin induction, then tacrolimus and steroids for 2 to 3 years. General study results and limits: The recipient marrow held GvH clones, and some of them showed up first in ileum or blood. Among circulating GvH clones, peak levels were associated with early post-transplant declines in HvG clones.

The sample consisted of unstimulated CD4+ T cells sorted from spleen or lymph node cells, taken before transplant. This clonotype was obtained from a human donor who was the organ donor for an intestinal transplant. The chain links TRBV30 to TRBJ2-1; 9 bases agree with TRBD1. CDR3 nucleotide sequence: TGTGCCTGGACCGGGACAGGGAAGATAAATGAGCAGTTCTTC. The encoded protein is CAWTGTGKINEQFF.